Shown below are 30 T cell receptor beta chains from a single sample sequenced in a study of regulatory T cells in long-lasting Graves disease. Time point defined: persistent/refractory GD, antithyroid drugs over 5 years with positive TRAb. Making the TCR library involved RNA that had been extracted from PBMCs. Arm-PCR of CDR3 regions with iRepertoire HTBI primers generated TCR beta libraries. TCRdb passed the multiplex PCR reads through MiXCR, listing each CDR3 protein once. This table has about 430,000 distinct CDR3 sequences, around 23% appearing once. The sample consisted of peripheral blood mononuclear cells (PBMCs), taken when the disease was refractory, from a patient treated with antithyroid drugs. The source is a female donor with Graves disease.

This clonotype came up many times. The CDR3 nucleotides read TGTGCCAGCAGTCCGGGGGGCAGTACCTACGAGCAGTACTTC. This codes for CASSPGGSTYEQYF. V gene TRBV12-3 or TRBV12-4 combines with J gene TRBJ2-7; D possibly corresponds to TRBD2 (7 bases). Trimming cost V 5 bases and J 2 bases, with 13 bases left between them. This CDR3 region has 14 residues.

This clonotype was detected ten times or more. The CDR3 nucleotides are TGTGCCAGCAGCCTACGTGGGACAGTCCAAGAGACCCAGTACTTC. Residues: CASSLRGTVQETQYF. The chain couples TRBV14 to TRBJ2-5, with 7 bases that match TRBD1. V gave up 4 bases and J gave up 1 base; unmatched junction bases: 6. The CDR3 sequence is 15 residues long. Germline-derived CDR1 and CDR2 are SGHDN and FVKESK.

Concerning this clonotype itself: A read error may produce the germline difference seen at one junction end. The rearrangement joins TRBV15 to TRBJ2-7; perhaps TRBD2 as D (5 bases). The CDR3 has 12 residues. Germline lookup yields CDR1 LNHNV and CDR2 YYDKDF (reference sequence). The CDR3 DNA is TGTGTCACCAGGCCGGGAAACGGCGAGCAGTACTTC. This codes for CVTRPGNGEQYF.

This clonotype was seen many times. This chain joins TRBV28 and TRBJ2-3, with 12 nucleotides matching TRBD1. The trim removed 5 bases at V and 5 bases at J, leaving 8 bases unmatched. This CDR3 region has 16 residues. The germline V gene has CDR1 MDHEN and CDR2 SYDVKM. The DNA of the CDR3 is TGTGCCAGCAGTCCCTCGGGACAGGGGGCCAGAGATACGCAGTATTTT. Its protein product is CASSPSGQGARDTQYF.

The V call is TRBV29-1, the J call TRBJ2-2; 7 nucleotides match TRBD1. With V trimmed by 5 bases and J by 1 base, 7 bases remained unmatched. CDR3 length equals 15 residues. Per the germline V gene, CDR1 is SQVTM and CDR2 is ANQGSEA. CDR3 coding DNA: TGCAGCGTTCTTTCGGACAGGAGGAACACCGGGGAGCTGTTTTTT. Its translation is CSVLSDRRNTGELFF.

The table lists this clonotype with many counts. This sequence joins TRBV12-3 or TRBV12-4 and TRBJ1-5; TRBD1 matches at 7 bases. With V trimmed by 5 bases and J by 0 bases, 4 bases remained unmatched. The CDR3 runs 15 residues. CDR3 nucleotides: TGTGCCAGCAGTCTACAGGGGTATAGCAATCAGCCCCAGCATTTT. It yields the protein CASSLQGYSNQPQHF.

This clonotype was observed many times. The rearrangement links TRBV28 to TRBJ1-5; D call uncertain. The V end was cut by 8 bases, the J end by 2 bases, with 13 bases between. This CDR3 has 14 amino acids. Germline CDR1 MDHEN, CDR2 SYDVKM. CDR3 sequence: CASLPAAGNQPQHF. Here the CDR3 DNA reads TGTGCCAGCCTACCGGCGGCGGGCAATCAGCCCCAGCATTTT.

This clonotype was detected ten times or more. The V and J genes are TRBV24-1 and TRBJ2-2; perhaps TRBD2 as D (7 bases). V lost 7 bases to trimming and J lost 6 bases, with 14 bases between them. The CDR3 has 14 amino acids. Germline loops: CDR1 KGHDR, CDR2 SFDVKD. DNA of the CDR3: TGTGCCACCAGCTCCCTGGGGGGGCCCGGGGAGCTGTTTTTT. Translating it yields CATSSLGGPGELFF.

Only a few counts were recorded for this clonotype. The chain recombines TRBV10-2 with TRBJ2-5; D remains unclear. The V end was cut by 4 bases, the J end by 9 bases, with 12 bases between. Germline V gene lookup returns CDR1 WSHSY and CDR2 SAAADI. CDR3 size: 12 residues. CDR3 in DNA: TGCGCCAGCAGTGTGGATAGCCTGGCCCAGTACTTC. Protein: CASSVDSLAQYF.

The sample holds many counts of this clonotype. The chain uses TRBV12-3 or TRBV12-4 and TRBJ2-2, with D possibly matching TRBD2 (5 bases). V dropped 7 bases and J dropped 2 bases, with 17 bases sitting between them. The CDR3 length is 16 residues. This chain's CDR3 is CASMTREEINTGELFF. The DNA of the CDR3 is TGTGCCAGCATGACGAGGGAAGAGATAAACACCGGGGAGCTGTTTTTT.

This clonotype was observed a few times. J is TRBJ2-3 and V is TRBV5-1; TRBD1 agrees at 7 bases. J lost 0 bases, V lost 5 bases, and 3 bases had no gene match. CDR3 length equals 14 residues. Germline V gives CDR1 SGHRS, CDR2 YFSETQ. The DNA of the CDR3 is TGCGCCAGCAGGGGGACAGCCAGCACAGATACGCAGTATTTT. Its protein product is CASRGTASTDTQYF.

The chain uses TRBV5-1 and TRBJ2-5, with no clear D. The germline CDR1 and CDR2 sequences are SGHRS and YFSETQ. V was clipped by 5 bases and J by 0 bases, with 17 bases between them. CDR3 length: 16 amino acids. CDR3 nucleotide sequence: TGCGCCAGCAGACACGTCGGGCAGTGGTACCAAGAGACCCAGTACTTC. Amino acid sequence: CASRHVGQWYQETQYF.

V and J are TRBV27 and TRBJ2-3; D possibly corresponds to TRBD1 (6 bases). V lost 8 bases to trimming and J lost 2 bases, with 23 bases between them. The CDR3 loop spans 17 amino acids. Germline V gene sequence: CDR1 MNHEY, CDR2 SMNVEV (reference sequence). DNA of the CDR3: TGTGCCAGCGGTAAACGTATGGGGGACACTATCACAGATACGCAGTATTTT. It encodes CASGKRMGDTITDTQYF.

This chain joins TRBV27 and TRBJ1-1; the D is unclear. Germline lookup yields CDR1 MNHEY and CDR2 SMNVEV (reference sequence). Trimming left V 2 bases short and J 5 bases short, with 12 bases between. The CDR3 has 14 amino acids. CDR3 amino acids: CASSLGHYRTEAFF. CDR3 nucleotide sequence: TGTGCCAGCAGTTTAGGGCACTACCGGACTGAAGCTTTCTTT.

CDR3: CASGTDMKNTEAFF. The CDR3 nucleotides read TGTGCCAGCGGGACAGACATGAAAAACACTGAAGCTTTCTTT. V is TRBV9 and J is TRBJ1-1; 7 positions agree with TRBD1. After removal of 7 bases from V and 2 bases from J, the junction contained 8 bases not matched to a gene. This CDR3 spans 14 amino acids. Germline lookup yields CDR1 SGDLS and CDR2 YYNGEE. Supplemented by reference TRBV9 and TRBJ1-1, the full variable domain reads DSGVTQTPKHLITATGQRVTLRCSPRSGDLSVYWYQQSLDQGLQFLIQYYNGEERAKGNILERFSAQQFPDLHSELNLSSLELGDSALYFCASGTDMKNTEAFFGQGTRLTVV.

This clonotype was counted ten times or more. Germline is not matched at one junction end, which may reflect a read error. V gene TRBV28 combines with J gene TRBJ2-7; a weak D match, TRBD2 (6 bases). From germline, CDR1 is MDHEN and CDR2 SYDVKM. The CDR3 is 14 amino acids. CDR3: CASSSPGSSYEQYF. The CDR3 bases are TGCGCCAGCAGCAGCCCCGGGAGCTCCTACGAGCAGTACTTC.

This clonotype has at least ten counts. The V and J genes are TRBV7-9 and TRBJ1-1; 7 bases are shared with TRBD1. Germline CDR1 SEHNR, CDR2 FQNEAQ (reference sequence). V trimming: 8 bases; J trimming: 5 bases; junction bases outside the gene matches: 5. This CDR3 is built from 12 residues. CDR3 bases: TGTGCCAGCGGGGCAGGGGGAACTGAAGCTTTCTTT. It codes for CASGAGGTEAFF.

J is TRBJ1-4 and V is TRBV6-2 or TRBV6-3, with 9 nucleotides matching TRBD1. Trimming at V came to 6 bases and at J to 8 bases, leaving 7 bases not matched to a gene. Germline assignment: CDR1 MNHEY and CDR2 SVGEGT. The CDR3 is 14 amino acids. In DNA form, the CDR3 reads TGTGCCAGCAGCCCGGGACAGGGCACGGAAAAACTGTTTTTT. As protein: CASSPGQGTEKLFF.

This clonotype was recorded at least ten times. This chain connects TRBV6-1 to TRBJ2-5; D remains ambiguous. CDR1 MNHNS and CDR2 SASEGT come from the germline V gene. The CDR3 runs 14 residues. Trimming pared 1 base from V and 5 bases from J, leaving 11 bases between. The DNA for the CDR3 is TGTGCCAGCAGTGAAGACAGAATGAGGGAGACCCAGTACTTC. Its translation: CASSEDRMRETQYF.

This clonotype was detected many times. The rearrangement joins TRBV28 to TRBJ2-2; 8 bases are a match to TRBD1. The CDR3 covers 17 residues. The germline CDR1 and CDR2 sequences are MDHEN and SYDVKM. The V segment lost 5 bases and the J segment 5 bases; nucleotides outside the gene matches: 13. CDR3: CASSQIKTGEGTGELFF. The CDR3 DNA reads as TGTGCCAGCAGTCAGATAAAGACAGGGGAAGGGACCGGGGAGCTGTTTTTT.

V and J are TRBV4-1 and TRBJ2-1, with D unclear. V was clipped by 2 bases and J by 12 bases, with 11 bases between them. This CDR3 spans 12 amino acids. The germline V gene has CDR1 MGHRA and CDR2 YSYEKL. CDR3 nucleotides: TGCGCCAGCAGCCAAAACCCTCAGAGGCAGTTCTTC. It is translated as CASSQNPQRQFF.

Concerning this clonotype itself: Being one base from a much bigger clone, this may be a read error. Because it lacks the conserved phenylalanine or tryptophan at the end, this CDR3 is likely a read error. The J gene is TRBJ2-5, the V gene TRBV7-8; weak D call: TRBD2 (6 bases). Trimming left V 8 bases short and J 2 bases short, with 12 bases between. From germline, CDR1 is SGHVS and CDR2 FQNEAQ. The CDR3 length is 13 residues. The DNA for the CDR3 is TGTGCCAGCCAGTGGGGGAGGCAAGAGACCCAGTACTGC. It yields the protein CASQWGRQETQYC.

This chain uses TRBV20-1 with TRBJ1-4; the match to TRBD1 covers 8 bases. The germline V gene has CDR1 DFQATT and CDR2 SNEGSKA (reference sequence). The ends lost 5 bases at V and 0 bases at J; junction bases unmatched: 20. The CDR3 length is 20 residues. CDR3 sequence (DNA): TGCAGTGCTCCCGGACAGGGTCACCTTTCCCCAGTCACAACTAATGAAAAACTGTTTTTT. Its protein product is CSAPGQGHLSPVTTNEKLFF.

This clonotype has more than one count but fewer than ten. V usage is TRBV12-3 or TRBV12-4 and J usage is TRBJ2-3; D not resolved. This CDR3 has 13 residues. V shed 1 base and J shed 9 bases, with 11 bases lying between them. CDR3 region: CASSLEFANTQYF. The CDR3 coding sequence is TGTGCCAGCAGTTTAGAGTTTGCAAACACGCAGTATTTT.

Regarding this clonotype: A much bigger clone sits one base away, suggesting this may be a read error. It is likely a read error, because the conserved phenylalanine at the end of the CDR3 is missing. The chain links TRBV12-3 or TRBV12-4 to TRBJ2-4; TRBD2 matches at 7 bases. J was trimmed by 5 bases and V by 5 bases; bases with no gene match: 3. The CDR3 covers 13 residues. Here the CDR3 reads CASSVGGENIQYS. The CDR3 region has the DNA TGTGCCAGCAGTGTGGGAGGGGAAAACATTCAGTACTCC.

The chain carries TRBV19 and TRBJ2-7; 8 bases align to TRBD1. The CDR3 extends over 13 amino acids. With V trimmed by 6 bases and J by 5 bases, 6 bases remained unmatched. Germline lookup yields CDR1 LNHDA and CDR2 SQIVND (reference sequence). The CDR3, as DNA: TGTGCCAGTAGCCCGGACAGGGACCACGAGCAGTACTTC. It yields the protein CASSPDRDHEQYF.

V usage is TRBV29-1 and J usage is TRBJ2-1; TRBD2 matches at 7 bases. The CDR3 length is 14 residues. The germline CDR1 and CDR2 sequences are SQVTM and ANQGSEA. J was trimmed by 0 bases and V by 8 bases; bases with no gene match: 7. The CDR3 DNA follows: TGCAGCACCCAAGCGGGGAGCTCCTACAATGAGCAGTTCTTC. Translating it yields CSTQAGSSYNEQFF.

The gene calls are TRBV7-8 and TRBJ1-3; D is unclear. Germline V gene lookup returns CDR1 SGHVS and CDR2 FQNEAQ. Trimming stripped 1 base from V and 0 bases from J, with 10 bases between. The CDR3 contains 16 residues. The CDR3 sequence is CASSLGQAVSGNTIYF. The CDR3 coding sequence is TGTGCCAGCAGCTTAGGGCAGGCCGTCTCTGGAAACACCATATATTTT.

This clonotype has at least ten counts. J is TRBJ1-1 and V is TRBV3-1; a weak D match, TRBD1 (6 bases). The V end was cut by 4 bases, the J end by 8 bases, with 11 bases between. The CDR3 consists of 12 residues. CDR1 LGHDT and CDR2 YNNKEL come from the germline V gene (reference sequence). CDR3 residues: CASSRTDREAFF. In DNA form, the CDR3 reads TGTGCCAGCAGCCGAACTGACAGGGAAGCTTTCTTT.

The chain recombines TRBV5-4 with TRBJ2-7; 12 bases map to TRBD1. The germline V gene encodes CDR1 SGHNT and CDR2 YYREEE (reference sequence). CDR3 length: 16 residues. V was clipped by 5 bases and J by 7 bases; unmatched bases: 13. CDR3 bases: TGTGCCAGCAGGCTAATATCCGGGACAGGGGGCGGTGAGCAGTACTTC. This translates into CASRLISGTGGGEQYF.